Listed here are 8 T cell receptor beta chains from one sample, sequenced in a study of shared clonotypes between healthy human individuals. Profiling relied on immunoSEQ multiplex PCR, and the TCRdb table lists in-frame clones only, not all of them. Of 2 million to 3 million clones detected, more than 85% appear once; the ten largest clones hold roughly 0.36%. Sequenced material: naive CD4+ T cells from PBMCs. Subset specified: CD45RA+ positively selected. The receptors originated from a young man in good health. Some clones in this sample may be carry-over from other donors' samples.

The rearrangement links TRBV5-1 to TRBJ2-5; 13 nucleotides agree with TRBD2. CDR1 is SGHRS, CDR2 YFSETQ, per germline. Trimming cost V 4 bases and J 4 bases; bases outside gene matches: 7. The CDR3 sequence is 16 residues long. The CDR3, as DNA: TGCGCCAGCAGCCGGACTAGCGGGAGTGCGGCAGAGACCCAGTACTTC. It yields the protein CASSRTSGSAAETQYF.

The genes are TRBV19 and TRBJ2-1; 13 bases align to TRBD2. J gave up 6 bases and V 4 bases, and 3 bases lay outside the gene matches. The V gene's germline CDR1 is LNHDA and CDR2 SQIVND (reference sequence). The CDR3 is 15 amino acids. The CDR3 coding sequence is TGTGCCAGTAGTACCGGGACTAGCGGGACCAATGAGCAGTTCTTC. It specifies CASSTGTSGTNEQFF.

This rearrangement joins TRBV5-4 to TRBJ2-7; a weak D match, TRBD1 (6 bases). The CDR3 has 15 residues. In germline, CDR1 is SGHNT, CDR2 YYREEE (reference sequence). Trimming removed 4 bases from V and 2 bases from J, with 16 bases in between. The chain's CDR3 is CASSLKTGQAYEQYF. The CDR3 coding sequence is TGTGCCAGCAGCCTTAAGACAGGACAAGCCTACGAGCAGTACTTC.

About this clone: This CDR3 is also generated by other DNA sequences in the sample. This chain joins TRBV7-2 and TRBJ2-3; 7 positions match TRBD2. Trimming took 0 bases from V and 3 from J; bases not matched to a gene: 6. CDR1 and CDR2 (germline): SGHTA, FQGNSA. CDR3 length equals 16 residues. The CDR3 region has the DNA TGTGCCAGCAGCTTAGCGGGAGGGCCGGGGACAGATACGCAGTATTTT. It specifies CASSLAGGPGTDTQYF. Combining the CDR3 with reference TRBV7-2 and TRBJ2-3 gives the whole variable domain GAGVSQSPSNKVTEKGKDVELRCDPISGHTALYWYRQSLGQGLEFLIYFQGNSAPDKSGLPSDRFSAERTGGSVSTLTIQRTQQEDSAVYLCASSLAGGPGTDTQYFGPGTRLTVL.

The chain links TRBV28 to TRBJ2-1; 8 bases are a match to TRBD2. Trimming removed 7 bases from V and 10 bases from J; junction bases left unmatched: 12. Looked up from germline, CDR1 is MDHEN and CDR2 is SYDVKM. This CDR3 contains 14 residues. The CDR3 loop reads CASTLPGGVGEQFF. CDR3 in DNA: TGTGCCAGCACCCTACCGGGGGGGGTAGGAGAGCAGTTCTTC.

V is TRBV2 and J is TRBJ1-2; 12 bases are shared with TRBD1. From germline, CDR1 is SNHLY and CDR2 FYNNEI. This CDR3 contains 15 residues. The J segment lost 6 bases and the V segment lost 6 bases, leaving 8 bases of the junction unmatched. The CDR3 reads CASRGTGGIVDGYTF. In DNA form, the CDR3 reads TGTGCCAGCAGGGGGACAGGGGGCATCGTTGATGGCTACACCTTC.

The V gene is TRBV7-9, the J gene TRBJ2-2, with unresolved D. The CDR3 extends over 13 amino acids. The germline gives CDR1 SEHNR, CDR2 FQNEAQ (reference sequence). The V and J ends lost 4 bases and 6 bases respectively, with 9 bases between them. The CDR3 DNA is TGTGCCAGCAGCTCCGTTGGCTCCGGGGAGCTGTTTTTT. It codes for CASSSVGSGELFF.

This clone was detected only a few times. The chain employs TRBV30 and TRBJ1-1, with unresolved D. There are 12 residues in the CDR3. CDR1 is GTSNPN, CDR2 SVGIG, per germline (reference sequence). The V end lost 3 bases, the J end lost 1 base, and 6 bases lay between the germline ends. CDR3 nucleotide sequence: TGTGCCTGGAGACTGGAGAACACTGAAGCTTTCTTT. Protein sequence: CAWRLENTEAFF.